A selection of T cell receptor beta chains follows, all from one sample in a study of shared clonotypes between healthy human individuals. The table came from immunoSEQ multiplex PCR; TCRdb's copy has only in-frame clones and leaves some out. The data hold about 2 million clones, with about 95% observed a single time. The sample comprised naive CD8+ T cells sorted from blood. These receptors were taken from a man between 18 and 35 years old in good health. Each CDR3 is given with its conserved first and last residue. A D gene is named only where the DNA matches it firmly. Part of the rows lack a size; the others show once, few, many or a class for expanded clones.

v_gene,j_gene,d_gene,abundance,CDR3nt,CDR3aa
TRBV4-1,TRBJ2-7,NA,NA,TGCGCCAGCAGCCCTATTACGACAAGCTCCTACGAGCAGTACTTC,CASSPITTSSYEQYF
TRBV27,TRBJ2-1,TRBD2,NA,TGTGCCAGCAGTCCTCCGGGACTAGCGGGAGTATGGAATGAGCAGTTCTTC,CASSPPGLAGVWNEQFF
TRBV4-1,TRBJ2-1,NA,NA,TGCGCCAGCAGCCAAGATGGGCAGGGGGGGGAGAGCAATGAGCAGTTCTTC,CASSQDGQGGESNEQFF
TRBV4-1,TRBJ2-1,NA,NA,TGCGCCAGCAGCCATATCGGGGGGCCGATGGGCAATGAGCAGTTCTTC,CASSHIGGPMGNEQFF
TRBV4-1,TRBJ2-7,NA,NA,TGCGCCAGCAGCCAAGGTGAGCCCTACGAGCAGTACTTC,CASSQGEPYEQYF
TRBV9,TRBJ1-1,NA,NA,TGTGCCAGCACCCACAGTGAGAACACTGAAGCTTTCTTT,CASTHSENTEAFF
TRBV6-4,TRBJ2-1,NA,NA,TGTGCCACCCATAGACTCTCACAAAGAATCTCCTACAATGAGCAGTTCTTC,CATHRLSQRISYNEQFF
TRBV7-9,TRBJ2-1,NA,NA,TGTGCCAGCAGCTTAGCAGTAGAAGTTGACGAGCAGTTCTTC,CASSLAVEVDEQFF
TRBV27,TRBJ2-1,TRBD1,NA,TGTGCCAGCAGTTCCCTAACCACGCTGACAGGGGGCGAGGAGCAGTTCTTC,CASSSLTTLTGGEEQFF
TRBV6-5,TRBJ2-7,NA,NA,TGTGCCAGCAGTTACAGAGACAGCTATACGCAGTACTTC,CASSYRDSYTQYF
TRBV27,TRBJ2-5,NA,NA,TGTGCCAGCAGTCCGCACGACCTTTCCCAAGAGACCCAGTACTTC,CASSPHDLSQETQYF
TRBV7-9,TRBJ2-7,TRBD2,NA,TGTGCCAGCAGCTTAGGAACTAGCGCCGAGCAGTACTTC,CASSLGTSAEQYF
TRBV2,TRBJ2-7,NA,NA,TGTGCCAGCACCGGGGATCACTACGAGCAGTACTTC,CASTGDHYEQYF
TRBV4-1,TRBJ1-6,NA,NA,TGCGCCAGCAGCCAAGATTTGAGGTATTGGCCCCTCCACTTT,CASSQDLRYWPLHF
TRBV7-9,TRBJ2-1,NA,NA,TGTGCCAGCAGCTTACCCGGGGGCCCCTACAATGAGCAGTTCTTC,CASSLPGGPYNEQFF
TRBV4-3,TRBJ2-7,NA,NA,TGCGCCAGCAGCCAAGATGGTCGGGCCTACGAGCAGTACTTC,CASSQDGRAYEQYF
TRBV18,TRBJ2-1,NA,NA,TGTGCCAGCTCACCAGGGGGCGGTGAGCAGTTCTTC,CASSPGGGEQFF
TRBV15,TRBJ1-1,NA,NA,TGTGCCACCAGCACCCGGGAACCCATGAACACTGAAGCTTTCTTT,CATSTREPMNTEAFF
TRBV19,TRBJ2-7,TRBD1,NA,TGTGCCAGTAACCCGGGACAGGGGCCCTACGAGCAGTACTTC,CASNPGQGPYEQYF
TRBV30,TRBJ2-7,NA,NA,TGTGCCTGGAACTCCGCGGACCGGGGGTTGCCCTACGAGCAGTACTTC,CAWNSADRGLPYEQYF
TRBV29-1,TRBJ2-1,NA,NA,TGCAGCGTTGGAGCAAGGGGTGAGCAGTTCTTC,CSVGARGEQFF
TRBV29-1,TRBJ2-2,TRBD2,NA,TGCAGCGTTCTTAGCGGGAGCGCGACCGGGGAGCTGTTTTTT,CSVLSGSATGELFF
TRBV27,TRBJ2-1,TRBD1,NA,TGTGCCAGCAGGGGATTACAGGGGAACAATGAGCAGTTCTTC,CASRGLQGNNEQFF
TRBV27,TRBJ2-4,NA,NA,TGTGCCAGCAGTCTCAGCATAGCCAAAAACATTCAGTACTTC,CASSLSIAKNIQYF
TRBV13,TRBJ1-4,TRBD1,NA,TGTGCCAGCAGCAAAAGACAGGGCGCTAATGAAAAACTGTTTTTT,CASSKRQGANEKLFF
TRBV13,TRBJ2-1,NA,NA,TGTGCCAGCAGCTCGGGACTCTACAATGAGCAGTTCTTC,CASSSGLYNEQFF
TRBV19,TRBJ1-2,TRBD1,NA,TGTGCCAGTAATACACCGGGACAGTATGGCTACACCTTC,CASNTPGQYGYTF
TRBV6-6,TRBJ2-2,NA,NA,TGTGCCAGCAGCCGATCGACTGTCGGGGAGCTGTTTTTT,CASSRSTVGELFF
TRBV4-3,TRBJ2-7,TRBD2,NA,TGCGCCAGCAGCCAAGATCTAGCGGGCTCTTACGAGCAGTACTTC,CASSQDLAGSYEQYF
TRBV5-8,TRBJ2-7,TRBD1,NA,TGTGCCAGCAGCTATACAGGGGAGTCAGGCTACGAGCAGTACTTC,CASSYTGESGYEQYF
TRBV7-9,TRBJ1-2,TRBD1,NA,TGTGCCAGCAGCTTCGGACAGGGAGGCTATGGCTACACCTTC,CASSFGQGGYGYTF
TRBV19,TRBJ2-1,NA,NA,TGTGCCAGTACCCTGGGGGGCAATGAGCAGTTCTTC,CASTLGGNEQFF
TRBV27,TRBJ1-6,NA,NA,TGTGCCAGCAGTCCACCGCCCCGGCAGGATAATTCACCCCTCCACTTT,CASSPPPRQDNSPLHF
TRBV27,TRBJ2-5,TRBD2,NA,TGTGCCAGCAGTTTATGGGGGAGGGCCGATGAGACCCAGTACTTC,CASSLWGRADETQYF
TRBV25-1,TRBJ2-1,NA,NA,TGTGCCAGCTCAATCAATGAAGTCTCCTACAATGAGCAGTTCTTC,CASSINEVSYNEQFF
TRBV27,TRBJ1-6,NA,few,TGTGCCAGCAGTTTACGCCGAGTCCCCCTCCACTTT,CASSLRRVPLHF
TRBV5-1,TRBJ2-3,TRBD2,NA,TGCGCCAGCAGCTTTCTGCCTAGCGGGAGAGCTAGCACAGATACGCAGTATTTT,CASSFLPSGRASTDTQYF
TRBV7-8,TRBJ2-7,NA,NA,TGTGCCAGCAGCCCAACGTCGACAGCTCTCCCTTACGAGCAGTACTTC,CASSPTSTALPYEQYF
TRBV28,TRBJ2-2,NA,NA,TGTGCCAGCAGTTTCCGCCAGGGAAGTATCCTCCGCGGCACCGGGGAGCTGTTTTTT,CASSFRQGSILRGTGELFF
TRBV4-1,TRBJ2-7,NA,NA,TGCGCCAGCAGCCAAATTACGGGGACCTACGAGCAGTACTTC,CASSQITGTYEQYF
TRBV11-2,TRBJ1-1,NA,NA,TGTGCCAGCAGCTTACCCGTGGGATTGAACACTGAAGCTTTCTTT,CASSLPVGLNTEAFF
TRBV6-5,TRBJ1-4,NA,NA,TGTGCCAGCAGTGCGGGAGGGGGAAAGGGCGAAAAACTGTTTTTT,CASSAGGGKGEKLFF
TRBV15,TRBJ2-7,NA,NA,TGTGCCACCAGCACCATGGTCTCCGAGCAGTACTTC,CATSTMVSEQYF
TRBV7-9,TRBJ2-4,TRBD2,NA,TGTGCCAGCAGCCCAGTAGCGGGAGGAACCAAAAACATTCAGTACTTC,CASSPVAGGTKNIQYF
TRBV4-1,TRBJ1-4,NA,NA,TGCGCCAGCAGCTACCGGGCTTCAACTAATGAAAAACTGTTTTTT,CASSYRASTNEKLFF
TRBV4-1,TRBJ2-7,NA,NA,TGCGCCAGCAGCCAAAGGACAGTGAGCTCCTACGAGCAGTACTTC,CASSQRTVSSYEQYF
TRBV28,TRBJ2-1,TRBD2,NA,TGTGCCAGCAGTTGGACTAGCGGGGGGCGAAGCGAGCAGTTCTTC,CASSWTSGGRSEQFF
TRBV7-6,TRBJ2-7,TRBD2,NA,TGTGCCAGCAGCCCTAGCGGCCAAATCTACGAGCAGTACTTC,CASSPSGQIYEQYF
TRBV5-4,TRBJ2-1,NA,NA,TGTGCCAGCAGCTTGGGTCCAGGGGAGAATGAGCAGTTCTTC,CASSLGPGENEQFF
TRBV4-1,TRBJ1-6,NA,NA,TGCGCCAGCAGCCAGAGTCCGGGGCCTAATTCACCCCTCCACTTT,CASSQSPGPNSPLHF